This paragraph covers one TCR beta chain sequence. Its cognate antigen has yet to be identified. No base qualities exist here, and no much larger clone lies one base off it. V is cut back by 6 bases and J by 2 bases, with 10 bases in the junction unmatched. CDR1 and CDR2 are drawn from the germline V gene: SNHLY, FYNNEI. The CDR3 has 17 amino acids, counting the end cysteine and phenylalanine. Of all the DNA, just the CDR3 is kept, 51 bases in frame from base 1. Using the deep immunoSEQ assay, multiplex PCR amplified TCR CDR3 regions from genomic DNA. Extracted genomic DNA from each cell subset was spread evenly across all wells of several immunoSEQ 96-well plates, with each plate serving as a replicate. For sorted subsets, each replicate PCR was loaded with 200 ng genomic DNA, equivalent to 32,000 or so T cell genomes. Purified libraries were measured with a Qubit 3.0 fluorometer, size-checked on a Bioanalyzer 2100, and measured again with the KAPA Library Quantification kit. Every immunoSEQ 96-well plate was sequenced on a separate single-read 150-cycle Illumina NextSeq 550 flow cell. Concerning the study's data processing: Because the immunoSEQ output held only junctional sequences and lacked quality scores, the filtering could not match the filtering applied to full-length reads. To assign V/J genes and CDR3, sequences were annotated against IMGT germline references using PyIR, a Python wrapper for IgBLAST v1.9. Reads with weak V/J assignments (E-value above 1e-6), missing CDR3, stop codons, out-of-frame junctions, or ambiguous translated residues were removed. A V3J clonotype was defined by an identical inferred V gene, J gene, and CDR3 amino acid sequence. Percentage overlap between repertoires was computed as shared unique clonotypes divided by the size of the smaller repertoire. Repertoire richness was assessed with RTK rarefaction, the Chao1 estimator, and Recon v2.1 estimates of unobserved clonotypes. Generation probabilities for all TCRbeta clonotypes obtained by the gDNA method from a handful of donors were computed using OLGA. The table was pulled from immuneACCESS by TCRdb, which kept in-frame rearrangements only. Such tables lose some clones; where checked, under half of the loss comes from unresolved V genes, and the rest has no known cause. Clonal size and the V and J genes are those of that table, whereas D and trimming came from the DNA. Present in this sample are 740,000 or so clones, 60% to 75% of which were seen just once. The biggest ten clones account for 1.5% to 2% of the sample.

Healthy HIV-negative adults with no recently reported acute infections or vaccinations were included as donors. Every donor was a Caucasian adult residing in Nashville, Tennessee, USA. Magnetic negative selection was used to enrich CD4+ T cells, after which naive cells were positively selected on CD45RA and the negative fraction became the memory subset. Blood was obtained by leukapheresis, after which PBMCs were separated by Ficoll-Histopaque density gradient centrifugation and cryopreserved in liquid nitrogen vapor phase. Analytical flow cytometry was used to check the purity and quantity of each magnetically sorted T cell population. Each sorted fraction had its genomic DNA isolated and then quantified by UV absorbance on a Nanodrop 2000c. This sample is part of a study of shared clonotypes between healthy human individuals (dated by TCRdb to the early 2020s). Context from the whole study: The cohort included a few men and a couple of women between 18 and 49 years of age. For each donor, CD4 naive and CD4 memory were each given three plates, CD8 naive was given two plates, and CD8 memory was given one plate. The study deeply sequenced blood TCR repertoires of about 5 healthy adults to estimate repertoire size and the extent of clonotype sharing between individuals. To increase sequencing depth and limit assay-specific biases, TCR repertoire library preparation and sequencing were carried out by different laboratories using diverse techniques. Per donor, leukapheresis produced somewhere between about 0.8 and 9.5 billion PBMCs.

General conclusions and limits of the study: Because the study included only a small number of donors, the genetic and exposure-history diversity represented was limited. Clonotypes shared by all four sorted-subset donors showed higher generation probabilities than non-shared clonotypes. Across a few donors, approximately 4.6% of naive CD4, around 3.5% of naive CD8, under 2.5% of memory CD4, and under 0.45% of memory CD8 clonotypes were shared. Naive subsets generally had larger estimated clonotype richness than memory subsets. Pairwise subsampling led to the expectation that sequencing depth would affect the degree of clonotype sharing among donors. Sampling was restricted to blood, and TCR repertoires in tissues likely differ from the TCR repertoires found in blood. Even with the large sequencing depth, rarefaction of the sorted-subset datasets indicated that sequencing was incomplete.

The TCR comes from a young woman in good health. The chain couples TRBV2 to TRBJ2-5, with 12 bases in between that match TRBD2. The material sequenced was memory CD4+ T cells sorted from blood. The cell subset or site tag for this specimen amounts to: CD45RA-negative fraction. The DNA sequence reads TGTGCCAGCAGGGATTACGGACTAGCGGGAATTCAAGAGACCCAGTACTTC. Its translation is CASRDYGLAGIQETQYF.